Sequencing of this T cell receptor (beta chain) was carried out in a study of CXCR3-negative and CXCR3-positive naive CD8 T cells. Study information: A total of some 130 million TRB reads was generated, with about 1.5 +/- 0.3 million per library.

Whole-study findings and limits: Similar TRBV-TRBJ usage was seen in naive cells (both CXCR3-negative and CXCR3-positive), but memory cells differed.

Naive CD8+ T cells were CD45RO-CCR7+CD27+CD95-. Comments on this clonotype: Antigen: not known.

All TRB cDNA libraries came from 5' RACE performed with UMI labels. After re-calling the 5' RACE reads, TCRdb lists one entry per CDR3 protein, DNA absent. Its listing shows approximately 83,000 distinct CDR3 sequences. This TCR was recovered from a human donor in good health. Some clones in this sample may be carry-over from other donors' samples. The sample consisted of naive CXCR3- CD8+ T cells from blood. Indicated subset: CD45RO-CCR7+CD27+CD95- naive CD8+ T cells lacking CXCR3 (TNR3-).

Here the CDR3 reads CASSLGSSAEQFF. V usage is TRBV11-2 and J usage is TRBJ2-1; TCRdb outputs TRBD1, but without DNA this stays unchecked. From germline, CDR1 is SGHAT and CDR2 FQNNGV. The CDR3 consists of 13 residues. The whole variable domain, remainder taken from reference TRBV11-2 and TRBJ2-1, is EAGVAQSPRYKIIEKRQSVAFWCNPISGHATLYWYQQILGQGPKLLIQFQNNGVVDDSQLPKDRFSAERLKGVDSTLKIQPAKLEDSAVYLCASSLGSSAEQFFGPGTRLTVL.